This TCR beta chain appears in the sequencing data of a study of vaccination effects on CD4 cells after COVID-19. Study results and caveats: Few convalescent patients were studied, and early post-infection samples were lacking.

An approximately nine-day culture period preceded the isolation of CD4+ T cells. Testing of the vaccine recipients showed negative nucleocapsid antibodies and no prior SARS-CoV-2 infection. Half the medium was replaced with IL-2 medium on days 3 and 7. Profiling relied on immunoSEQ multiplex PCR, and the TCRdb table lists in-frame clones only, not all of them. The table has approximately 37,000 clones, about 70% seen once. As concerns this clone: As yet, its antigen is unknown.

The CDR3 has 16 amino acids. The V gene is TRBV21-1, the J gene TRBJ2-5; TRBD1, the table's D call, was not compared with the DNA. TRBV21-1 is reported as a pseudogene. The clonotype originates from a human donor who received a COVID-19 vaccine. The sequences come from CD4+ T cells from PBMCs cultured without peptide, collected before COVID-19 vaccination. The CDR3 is CASPKPGTGVRETQYF. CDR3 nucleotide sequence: TGTGCCAGCCCCAAACCCGGGACAGGGGTTCGGGAGACCCAGTACTTC.